A selection of T cell receptor beta chains follows, all from one sample in a study of beta chain features in type 1 diabetes. The protocol was immunoSEQ multiplex PCR, while the TCRdb copy is restricted to in-frame clones and leaves out a portion. Among roughly 290,000 clones listed, 15% were seen once. The sample taken for sequencing was naive CD4+ T cells from blood. The source of these receptors is a man aged 18 to 30 with type 1 diabetes. The CDR3 runs from the conserved cysteine through the conserved F or W.

TRBV7-9,TRBJ1-2,CASSLEYVGRAHGYTF
TRBV14,TRBJ1-1,CASSAWTGGPNTEAFF
TRBV5-6,TRBJ2-5,CASSFRTGQETQYF
TRBV11-2,TRBJ2-7,CASSSIQGQTYEQYF
TRBV4-1,TRBJ2-4,CASSQRQGGNIQYF
TRBV27,TRBJ1-5,CASADRRNQPQHF
TRBV7-2,TRBJ2-7,CASSLDARDHYEQYF
TRBV28,TRBJ1-6,CASSSQGNPFRSPLHF
TRBV11-2,TRBJ2-7,CASRPGLAGYYEQYF
TRBV4-1,TRBJ2-5,CASSQDTGVGKTQYF
TRBV4-1,TRBJ2-7,CASSQDQGLLSYEQYF
TRBV7-2,TRBJ1-2,CASSFRQGPDGYTF
TRBV25-1,TRBJ2-7,CASRGQGAHEQYF
TRBV5-4,TRBJ2-1,CASSLSSGNEAEQFF
TRBV30,TRBJ1-2,CAWSDPRGQGYTF
TRBV6-1,TRBJ2-7,CASSEHLSYEQYF
TRBV6-1,TRBJ2-7,CASGPRDSAYEQYF
TRBV7-2,TRBJ1-6,CASSLVLSFSSPLHF
TRBV28,TRBJ2-3,CASLRDRGRDTQYF
TRBV19,TRBJ1-1,CASSISLRRNTEAFF
TRBV6-1,TRBJ2-4,CASSEVVAGGSGDF
TRBV27,TRBJ2-7,CASSRSQGGGYEQYF
TRBV4-1,TRBJ2-3,CASSQDSNTQYF
TRBV29-1,TRBJ2-7,CSVGDRLTSTRYEQYF
TRBV19,TRBJ2-3,CASSMEWGTDTQYF
TRBV6-5,TRBJ2-3,CASSTWGRGDTQYF
TRBV30,TRBJ1-2,CAWSHETGGAKGYTF
TRBV11-1,TRBJ2-5,CASSFQGIQETQYF
TRBV9,TRBJ2-7,CASSVDPYRGQYEQYF
TRBV11-2,TRBJ2-3,CASSRSLGLGTDTQYF
TRBV19,TRBJ1-5,CASSGWTGKGNQPQHF
TRBV6-1,TRBJ2-5,CASSSRTGYGETQYF
TRBV28,TRBJ2-1,CASSLTSGNEQFF
TRBV18,TRBJ1-1,CASSPGTGNTEAFF
TRBV5-1,TRBJ2-2,CASSSSPAAGTTGELFF
TRBV2,TRBJ1-5,CASNRGWEGQPQHF
TRBV27,TRBJ1-1,CASSLIRGKNTEAFF
TRBV5-4,TRBJ2-5,CASSLGGGPQYQETQYF
TRBV19,TRBJ1-6,CASSVGQGVNSPLHF
TRBV18,TRBJ2-5,CASSPWDRGQETQYF
TRBV6-1,TRBJ1-2,CANTRARGNYGYTF
TRBV4-3,TRBJ1-2,CASSQDLGVYGYTF
TRBV19,TRBJ2-7,CASSAWTTTSYEQYF
TRBV4-2,TRBJ2-3,CASSQATTSTDTQYF
TRBV7-9,TRBJ1-5,CASSLGQGATEPQHF
TRBV6-4,TRBJ2-1,CASTKPRISFYNEQFF